The sequence of this T cell receptor (beta chain) was determined in a study of cytomegalovirus exposure and HLA in healthy donors. The study's findings and limits: Despite most TCR sequences being rare, some public TCRs occurred in many donors. Donors belonging to an Asian-associated ancestry cluster reportedly showed fewer N-insertions in productive TCRs than the 666-donor mean, according to what a later analysis found.

Primers: 60 Vbeta forward and 13 Jbeta reverse. In the original analysis: The authors later counted about 80 million unique TCR beta chains, some 10 million of them shared. TCRdb keeps only in-frame clones here, not all; method: immunoSEQ multiplex PCR. That table furnishes V, J and clone size, whereas the DNA furnished D and trimming. Of over 110,000 clones listed, 70% to 80% are singletons. The donors (healthy individuals) were bone marrow donors. This clone came up once. Its antigen is not identified. The CDR3 is 14 amino acids. Germline lookup yields CDR1 MNHEY and CDR2 SVGAGI. With V trimmed by 4 bases and J by 3 bases, 2 bases remained unmatched.

V is TRBV6-5 and J is TRBJ1-4, with 7 positions matching TRBD1. The sequencing sample was made of PBMCs. The receptor was derived from a woman aged 45 to 65 in good health and CMV-seropositive. The CDR3 reads CASSSQGSNEKLFF. The CDR3 nucleotides read TGTGCCAGCAGTTCACAGGGGTCTAATGAAAAACTGTTTTTT.